Listed below are T cell receptor beta chains from one sample, sequenced in a study of blood T cell repertoires in COVID-19. Only in-frame clones appear in the TCRdb table, and some are missing; sequencing was by immunoSEQ multiplex PCR. Found here are about 71,000 clones, about 76% of them singletons; the top ten hold around 27%. Sequences were obtained from peripheral blood. All receptors come from a woman of 80 years or more with active or convalescent COVID-19. Each CDR3 is given with its conserved first and last residue.

V	CDR3
TRBV19	CASSPLPGQGANTIYF
TRBV19	CASSIDLGLQETQYF
TRBV7-2	CASSYTGETEAFF
TRBV24-1	CATSKGALDGYTF
TRBV7-2	CASNPGLAKNIQYF
TRBV5-8	CASSFGLKKLSSYNEQFF
TRBV27	CASSPLGTGELFF
TRBV6-5	CASSDSRYGNQPQHF
TRBV30	CAWGEGGREQYF
TRBV30	CAWGQGINYGYTF
TRBV6-5	CASSPGPDQETQYF
TRBV6-4	CASSDSTGKETQYF
TRBV7-3	CASSLMANYGYTF
TRBV6-4	CASSREKDYEQFF
TRBV5-1	CASSHATGSGANVLTF
TRBV18	CASSPDTNTNSPLHF
TRBV6-5	CASSPGGNQETQYF
TRBV4-1	CASSQGVLNTGELFF
TRBV9	CASSGGLAGNEQFF
TRBV7-9	CASSLFRVGSEAFF
TRBV28	CASSSFTGGNNQPQHF
TRBV10-3	CAIGPGLAYNEQFF
TRBV3-1/TRBV3-2	CASSQAPLGGETQYF
TRBV28	CASSFGASGPDEQYF
TRBV28	CASSLTGRPWEAFF
TRBV29-1	CSVGREDTEAFF
TRBV5-1	CASSPSGGASNEQFF
TRBV19	CASSIGQPTYEQYF
TRBV3-1/TRBV3-2	CASSSGTVSGNTIYF
TRBV4-3	CASSLQGGDTEAFF
TRBV6-5	CASTRDSNYGYTF
TRBV28	CASSVTGQGLNGYTF
TRBV21-1	CASSRRPDRGLFTEAFF
TRBV29-1	CSAWKSQGNTIYF
TRBV7-2	CASSLSPPGTTNEKLFF
TRBV19	CASSIGTYNSPLHF
TRBV28	CASSLPVETGGRGYTF
TRBV19	CASSIWGRGLDRNTIYF
TRBV28	CASSFLQGNNQPQHF
TRBV6-6	CASSLDRVVDTQYF
TRBV19	CASRGQGGPYEQYF
TRBV6-1	CASSEDSGGETQYF
TRBV27	CASSLTGQGYGYTF
TRBV24-1	CATSTSDGGVDTQYF
TRBV6-5	CATAGQGGFGYTF
TRBV7-2	CASSLTYTDTQYF
TRBV20-1	CSKDRGTEAFF
TRBV7-2	CASSPGQVPDTQYF
TRBV7-2	CASSLVPEDYGYTF